At least ten counts were recorded for the clone carrying this T cell receptor (beta chain). Unique molecular identifiers tagged the TCRbeta library. One entry per CDR3 protein, called by TCRdb with MiXCR from the PCR reads. Among approximately 240,000 distinct CDR3 sequences listed, 9% to 10% were seen once. The data were obtained in a study of T-cell reconstitution after alpha-beta-depleted transplantation in children. The source of this sequence is a human donor who donated a stem cell graft to a child with SCID. Specimen: PBMCs from the stem cell graft donor, collected from the stem cell graft.

CDR3 amino acids: CSANTGVGSQPQHF. CDR3 DNA: TGCAGTGCAAACACAGGAGTCGGATCTCAGCCCCAGCATTTT. The chain links TRBV20-1 to TRBJ1-5; TRBD1 is a possible D gene (5 bases). In germline, CDR1 is DFQATT, CDR2 SNEGSKA (reference sequence). The ends were cut back, 6 bases at V and 6 bases at J, with 18 bases in the middle. CDR3 size: 14 residues.